This T cell receptor beta chain was documented in a study of T cell changes during pregnancy in multiple sclerosis. With 4 bases removed from V and 0 bases from J, the gap between germline ends came to 7 bases. CDR3 length equals 13 residues. CDR1 is SNHLY, CDR2 FYNNEI, per germline. The repertoire was sequenced with immunoSEQ multiplex PCR; TCRdb's copy has only in-frame clones and lacks some. The sample yields some 96,000 clones, 92% seen once. Sequenced material: peripheral blood, taken after pregnancy. The chain is built from TRBV2 and TRBJ2-7, with D unclear. The source is a female donor with multiple sclerosis, enrolled in a pregnancy study. CDR3 nucleotide sequence: TGTGCCAGCAGTGCTCGGTTCTCCTACGAGCAGTACTTC. This encodes CASSARFSYEQYF.